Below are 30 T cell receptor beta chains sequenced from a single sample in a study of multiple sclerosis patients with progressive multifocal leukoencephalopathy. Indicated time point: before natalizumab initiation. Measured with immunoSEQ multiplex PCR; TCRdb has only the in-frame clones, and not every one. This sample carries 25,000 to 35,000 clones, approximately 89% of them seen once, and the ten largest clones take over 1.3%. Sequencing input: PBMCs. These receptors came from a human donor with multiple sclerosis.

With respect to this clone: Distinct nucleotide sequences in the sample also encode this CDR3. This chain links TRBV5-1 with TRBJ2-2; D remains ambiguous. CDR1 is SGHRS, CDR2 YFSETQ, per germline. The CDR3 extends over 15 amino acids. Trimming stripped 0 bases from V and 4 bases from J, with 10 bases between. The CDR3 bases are TGCGCCAGCAGCTTGGCCAAGGGTAGCACCGGGGAGCTGTTTTTT. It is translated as CASSLAKGSTGELFF.

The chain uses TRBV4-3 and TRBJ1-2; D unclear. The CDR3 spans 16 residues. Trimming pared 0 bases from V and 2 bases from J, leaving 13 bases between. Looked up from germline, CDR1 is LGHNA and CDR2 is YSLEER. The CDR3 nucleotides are TGCGCCAGCAGCCAAGAAGTATTGGGTGGGAACTATGGCTACACCTTC. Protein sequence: CASSQEVLGGNYGYTF.

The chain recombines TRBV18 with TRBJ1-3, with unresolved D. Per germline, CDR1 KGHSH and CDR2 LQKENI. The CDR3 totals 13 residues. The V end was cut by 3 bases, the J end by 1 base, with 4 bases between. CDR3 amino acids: CASSPSSGNTIYF. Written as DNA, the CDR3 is TGTGCCAGCTCACCGAGTTCTGGAAACACCATATATTTT.

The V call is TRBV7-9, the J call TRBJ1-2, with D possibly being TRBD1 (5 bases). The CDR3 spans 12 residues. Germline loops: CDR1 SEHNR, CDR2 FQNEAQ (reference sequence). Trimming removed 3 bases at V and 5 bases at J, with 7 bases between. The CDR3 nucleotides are TGTGCCAGCAGCTTCAGACAGTATGGCTACACCTTC. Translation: CASSFRQYGYTF.

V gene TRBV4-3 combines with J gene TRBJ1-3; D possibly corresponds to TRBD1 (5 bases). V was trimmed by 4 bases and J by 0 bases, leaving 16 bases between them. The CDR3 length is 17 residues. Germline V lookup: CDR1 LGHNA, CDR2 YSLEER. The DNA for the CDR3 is TGCGCCAGCAGCCCAACGAGGTGGGGGGACTCTGGAAACACCATATATTTT. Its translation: CASSPTRWGDSGNTIYF.

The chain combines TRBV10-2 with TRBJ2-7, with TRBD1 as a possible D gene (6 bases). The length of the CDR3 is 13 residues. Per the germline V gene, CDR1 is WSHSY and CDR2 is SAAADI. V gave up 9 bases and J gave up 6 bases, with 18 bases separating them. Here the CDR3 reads CASTPGHVAEQYF. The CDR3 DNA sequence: TGCGCCAGTACCCCGGGACATGTTGCCGAGCAGTACTTC.

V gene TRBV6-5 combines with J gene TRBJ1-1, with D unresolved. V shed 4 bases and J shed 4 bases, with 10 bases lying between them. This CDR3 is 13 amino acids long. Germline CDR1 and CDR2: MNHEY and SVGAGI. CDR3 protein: CASSSQVSTEAFF. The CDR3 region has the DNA TGTGCCAGCAGTTCCCAGGTTAGCACTGAAGCTTTCTTT.

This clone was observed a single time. DNA for the CDR3: TGTGCCAGCCTACAGACATCCAGCTCCTACGAGCAGTACTTC. Its protein product is CASLQTSSSYEQYF. V and J are TRBV2 and TRBJ2-7; no clear D gene. Trimming removed 8 bases from V and 0 bases from J, with 14 bases in between. CDR1 is SNHLY and CDR2 is FYNNEI in the germline V gene. CDR3 size: 14 residues.

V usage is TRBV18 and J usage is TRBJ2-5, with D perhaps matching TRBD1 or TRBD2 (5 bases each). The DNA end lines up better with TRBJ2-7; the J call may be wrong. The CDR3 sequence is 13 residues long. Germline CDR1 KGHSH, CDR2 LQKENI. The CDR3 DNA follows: TGTGCCAGCTCACCATGGGACCCGTACGAGCAGTACTTC. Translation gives CASSPWDPYEQYF.

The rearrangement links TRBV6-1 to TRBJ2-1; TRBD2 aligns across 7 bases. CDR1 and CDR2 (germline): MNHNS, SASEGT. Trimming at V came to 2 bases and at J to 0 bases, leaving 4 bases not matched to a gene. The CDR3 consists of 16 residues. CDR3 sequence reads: CASSESGVRSYNEQFF. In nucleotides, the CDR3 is TGTGCCAGCAGTGAAAGCGGGGTCCGCTCCTACAATGAGCAGTTCTTC.

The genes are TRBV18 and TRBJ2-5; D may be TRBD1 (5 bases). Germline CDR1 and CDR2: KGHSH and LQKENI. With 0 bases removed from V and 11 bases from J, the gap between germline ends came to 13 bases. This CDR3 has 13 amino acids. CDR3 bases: TGTGCCAGCTCACCACCGAGCCAGGGTTGGCAGTACTTC. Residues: CASSPPSQGWQYF.

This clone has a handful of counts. In DNA form, the CDR3 reads TGTGCCAGCAGCAATGGACAGGGTACGGGCACCTTC. It encodes CASSNGQGTGTF. The chain recombines TRBV21-1 with TRBJ1-2; the table's D call TRBD1 went unverified against the DNA. TRBV21-1 is deemed a pseudogene. CDR3 length: 12 amino acids.

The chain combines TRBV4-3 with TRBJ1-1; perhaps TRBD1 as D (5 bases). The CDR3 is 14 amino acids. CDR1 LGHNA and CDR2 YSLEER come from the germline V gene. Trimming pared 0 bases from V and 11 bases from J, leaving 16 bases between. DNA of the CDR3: TGCGCCAGCAGCCAAGATACGGGACTCCTGAGGGCTTTCTTT. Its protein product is CASSQDTGLLRAFF.

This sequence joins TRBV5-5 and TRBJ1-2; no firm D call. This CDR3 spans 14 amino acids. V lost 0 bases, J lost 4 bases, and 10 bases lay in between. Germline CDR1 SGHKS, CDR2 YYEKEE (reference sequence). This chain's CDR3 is CASSLGAPTYGYTF. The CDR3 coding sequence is TGTGCCAGCAGCTTGGGGGCGCCAACCTATGGCTACACCTTC.

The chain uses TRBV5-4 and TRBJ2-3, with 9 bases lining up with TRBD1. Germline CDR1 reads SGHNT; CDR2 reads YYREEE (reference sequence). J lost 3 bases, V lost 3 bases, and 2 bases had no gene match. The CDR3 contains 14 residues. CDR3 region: CASSWGQGTDTQYF. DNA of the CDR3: TGTGCCAGCAGCTGGGGACAGGGAACAGATACGCAGTATTTT.

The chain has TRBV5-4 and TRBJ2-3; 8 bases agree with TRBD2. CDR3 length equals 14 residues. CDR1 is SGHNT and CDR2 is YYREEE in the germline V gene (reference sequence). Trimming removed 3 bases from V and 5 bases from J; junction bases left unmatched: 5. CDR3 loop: CASSSGTSLDTQYF. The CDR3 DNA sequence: TGTGCCAGCAGCTCTGGGACTAGTTTAGATACGCAGTATTTT.

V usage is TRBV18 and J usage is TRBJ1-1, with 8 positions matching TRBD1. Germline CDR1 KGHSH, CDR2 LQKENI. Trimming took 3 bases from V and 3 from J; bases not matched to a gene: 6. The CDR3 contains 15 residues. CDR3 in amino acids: CASSPRGRGDTEAFF. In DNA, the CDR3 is TGTGCCAGCTCACCCAGGGGGCGCGGGGACACTGAAGCTTTCTTT.

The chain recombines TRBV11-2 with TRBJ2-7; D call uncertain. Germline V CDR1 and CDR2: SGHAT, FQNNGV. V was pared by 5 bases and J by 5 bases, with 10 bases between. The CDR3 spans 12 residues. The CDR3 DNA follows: TGTGCCAGCAGCCTTGGGTTCGACGAGCAGTACTTC. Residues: CASSLGFDEQYF.

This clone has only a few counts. The CDR3, as DNA: TGTGCCAGCAGCGCCTCGGGGGGATGGTACAATGAGCAGTTCTTC. It codes for CASSASGGWYNEQFF. The chain uses TRBV9 and TRBJ2-1; 7 bases align to TRBD2. The V gene end was trimmed by 3 bases and the J gene end by 4 bases; junction bases not matched to a gene: 7. The CDR3 consists of 15 residues. In germline, CDR1 is SGDLS, CDR2 YYNGEE.

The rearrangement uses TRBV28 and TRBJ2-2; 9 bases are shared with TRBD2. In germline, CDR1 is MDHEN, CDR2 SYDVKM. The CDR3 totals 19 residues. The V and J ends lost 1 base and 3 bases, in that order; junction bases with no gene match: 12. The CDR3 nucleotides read TGTGCCAGCAGTTTATCAGAGGCTAGCGGGAAGTTGTACACCGGGGAGCTGTTTTTT. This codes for CASSLSEASGKLYTGELFF. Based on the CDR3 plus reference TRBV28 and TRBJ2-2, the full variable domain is DVKVTQSSRYLVKRTGEKVFLECVQDMDHENMFWYRQDPGLGLRLIYFSYDVKMKEKGDIPEGYSVSREKKERFSLILESASTNQTSMYLCASSLSEASGKLYTGELFFGEGSRLTVL.

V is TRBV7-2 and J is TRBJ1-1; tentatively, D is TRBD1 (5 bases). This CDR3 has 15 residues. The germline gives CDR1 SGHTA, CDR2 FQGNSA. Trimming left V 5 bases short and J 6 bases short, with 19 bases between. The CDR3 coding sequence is TGTGCCAGCAGCCTTGGTCTGGGGGGGGTCTCTGAAGCTTTCTTT. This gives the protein CASSLGLGGVSEAFF.

In DNA, the CDR3 is TGTGCCAGCAGCGGACGGGGACAGGCCCAGTGGGGCTACACCTTC. Its protein product is CASSGRGQAQWGYTF. V usage is TRBV7-9 and J usage is TRBJ1-2; the match to TRBD1 covers 8 bases. V lost 5 bases to trimming and J lost 8 bases; unmatched junction nucleotides: 13. The CDR3 length is 15 residues. From germline, CDR1 is SEHNR and CDR2 FQNEAQ (reference sequence).

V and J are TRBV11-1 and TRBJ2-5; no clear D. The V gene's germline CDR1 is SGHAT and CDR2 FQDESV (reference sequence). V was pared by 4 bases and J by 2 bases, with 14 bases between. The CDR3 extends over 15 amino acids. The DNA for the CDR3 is TGTGCCAGCAGCTCCAGTCTCGGTTTTCAAGAGACCCAGTACTTC. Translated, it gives CASSSSLGFQETQYF.

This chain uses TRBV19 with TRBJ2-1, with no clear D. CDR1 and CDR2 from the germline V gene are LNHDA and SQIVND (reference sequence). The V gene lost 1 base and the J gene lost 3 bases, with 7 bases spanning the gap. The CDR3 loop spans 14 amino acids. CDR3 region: CASSIAGRYNEQFF. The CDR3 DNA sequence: TGTGCCAGTAGTATAGCGGGTCGCTACAATGAGCAGTTCTTC.

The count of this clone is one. The CDR3 region is CASSLGLAGPINTGELFF. CDR3 coding DNA: TGTGCCAGCAGCTTGGGACTAGCGGGTCCAATAAACACCGGGGAGCTGTTTTTT. The chain recombines TRBV7-6 with TRBJ2-2, with TRBD2 matching 12 bases. Germline CDR1 reads SGHVS; CDR2 reads FNYEAQ. V gave up 3 bases and J gave up 2 bases; unmatched junction bases: 7. This CDR3 spans 18 amino acids. Variable domain in full (rest from reference TRBV7-6 and TRBJ2-2): GAGVSQSPRYKVTKRGQDVALRCDPISGHVSLYWYRQALGQGPEFLTYFNYEAQQDKSGLPNDRFSAERPEGSISTLTIQRTEQRDSAMYRCASSLGLAGPINTGELFFGEGSRLTVL.

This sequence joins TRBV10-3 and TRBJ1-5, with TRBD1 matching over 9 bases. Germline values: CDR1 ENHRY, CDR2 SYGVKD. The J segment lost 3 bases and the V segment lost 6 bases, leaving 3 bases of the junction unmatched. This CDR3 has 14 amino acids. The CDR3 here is CAIRGQGDNQPQHF. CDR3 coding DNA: TGTGCCATCAGGGGACAGGGAGACAATCAGCCCCAGCATTTT.

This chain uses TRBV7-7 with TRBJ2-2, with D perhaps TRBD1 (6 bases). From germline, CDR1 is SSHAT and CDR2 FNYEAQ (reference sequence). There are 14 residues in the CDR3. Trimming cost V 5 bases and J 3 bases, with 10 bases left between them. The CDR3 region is CASSPKGDTGELFF. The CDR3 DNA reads TGTGCCAGCAGCCCCAAGGGGGACACCGGGGAGCTGTTTTTT.

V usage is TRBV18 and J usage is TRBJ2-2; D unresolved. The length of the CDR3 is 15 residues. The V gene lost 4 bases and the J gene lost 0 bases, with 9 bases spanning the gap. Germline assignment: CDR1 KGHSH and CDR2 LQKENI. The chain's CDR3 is CASSRLAANTGELFF. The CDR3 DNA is TGTGCCAGCTCACGATTGGCGGCGAACACCGGGGAGCTGTTTTTT.

This CDR3 is CASNEQGPSYEQYF. CDR3 sequence (DNA): TGTGCCAGCAACGAACAGGGGCCCTCCTACGAGCAGTACTTC. J is TRBJ2-7 and V is TRBV14; 7 nucleotides line up with TRBD1. Per germline, CDR1 SGHDN and CDR2 FVKESK. V gave up 7 bases and J gave up 0 bases; unmatched junction bases: 6. The CDR3 has 14 residues.

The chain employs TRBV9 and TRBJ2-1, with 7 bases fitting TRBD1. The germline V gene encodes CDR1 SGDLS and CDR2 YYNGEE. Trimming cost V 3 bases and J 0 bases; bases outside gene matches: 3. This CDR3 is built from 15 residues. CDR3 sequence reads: CASSARGNSYNEQFF. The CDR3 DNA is TGTGCCAGCAGCGCCAGGGGGAACTCCTACAATGAGCAGTTCTTC.